This T cell receptor beta chain is from a study of blood T cell repertoires in COVID-19. This clone was counted a single time. This table comes from immunoSEQ multiplex PCR, and its TCRdb copy is limited to in-frame clones, with some not included. The data contain about 410,000 clones, 80% to 90% of them singletons. This clonotype originated in a woman aged 25 to 45 with active or convalescent COVID-19. The source material was peripheral blood.

This CDR3 is CASSVTRDNQGYTF. For the CDR3, the DNA is TGTGCCAGCAGCGTAACCAGGGATAATCAAGGCTACACCTTC. The chain has TRBV9 and TRBJ1-2; a weak D match, TRBD1 (5 bases). Per germline, CDR1 SGDLS and CDR2 YYNGEE. V lost 1 base to trimming and J lost 8 bases, with 15 bases between them. There are 14 residues in the CDR3.